These 19 T cell receptor beta chains were all obtained from the same sample, sequenced in a study of T cell responses to AZD1222 COVID-19 vaccine. Profiling relied on immunoSEQ multiplex PCR, and the TCRdb table lists in-frame clones only, not all of them. The table lists some 150,000 clones, nearly 95% of them singletons, with about 3.7% in the top ten. The starting material was peripheral blood, obtained 28 days after the second AZD1222 dose. These receptors originate from an adult who received the AZD1222 COVID-19 vaccine.

The chain has TRBV2 and TRBJ1-2; TRBD1 aligns across 8 bases. This CDR3 region has 12 residues. V was pared by 9 bases and J by 8 bases, with 8 bases of the junction left unmatched. In germline, CDR1 is SNHLY, CDR2 FYNNEI. CDR3 sequence reads: CARQTGGRGYTF. Written as DNA, the CDR3 is TGTGCCAGACAAACAGGGGGAAGAGGCTACACCTTC.

The J gene is TRBJ1-4, the V gene TRBV30, with a tentative D call TRBD1 (6 bases). The germline V gene has CDR1 GTSNPN and CDR2 SVGIG (reference sequence). V lost 2 bases to trimming and J lost 3 bases, with 10 bases between them. The CDR3 is 14 residues long. The CDR3 DNA sequence: TGTGCCTGGAGTCCTGGACAGCCTAATGAAAAACTGTTTTTT. Translation: CAWSPGQPNEKLFF.

The V and J genes are TRBV30 and TRBJ2-7; 11 bases are shared with TRBD1. After removal of 2 bases from V and 3 bases from J, the junction contained 9 bases not matched to a gene. Per the germline V gene, CDR1 is GTSNPN and CDR2 is SVGIG (reference sequence). The CDR3 consists of 16 residues. CDR3 DNA sequence: TGTGCCTGGAGTTCTCCCGGGACAGGGGGGCACTACGAGCAGTACTTC. It codes for CAWSSPGTGGHYEQYF. Full variable domain (remainder filled in from reference TRBV30 and TRBJ2-7): SQTIHQWPATLVQPVGSPLSLECTVEGTSNPNLYWYRQAAGRGLQLLFYSVGIGQISSEVPQNLSASRPQDRQFILSSKKLLLSDSGFYLCAWSSPGTGGHYEQYFGPGTRLTVT.

J is TRBJ2-3 and V is TRBV28; D call uncertain. CDR3 length equals 14 residues. Trimming removed 1 base from V and 5 bases from J, with 10 bases in between. Germline CDR1 reads MDHEN; CDR2 reads SYDVKM. The CDR3 loop is CASSLSSDRDTQYF. DNA of the CDR3: TGTGCCAGCAGTTTATCGTCGGATCGAGATACGCAGTATTTT.

The chain carries TRBV4-2 and TRBJ1-1; 9 nucleotides line up with TRBD1. The CDR3 sequence is 19 residues long. CDR1 LGHNA and CDR2 YNFKEQ come from the germline V gene. V shed 0 bases and J 7 bases; nucleotides not matched to a gene: 18. CDR3 nucleotides: TGTGCCAGCAGCCAAGAAGAGGGGGGATTGGGGACAGGGAAGAATGAAGCTTTCTTT. Its translation is CASSQEEGGLGTGKNEAFF.

The rearrangement links TRBV5-1 to TRBJ1-2, with 12 positions matching TRBD1. This CDR3 spans 15 amino acids. The V gene's germline CDR1 is SGHRS and CDR2 YFSETQ. With V trimmed by 4 bases and J by 6 bases, 7 bases remained unmatched. The CDR3 nucleotides are TGCGCCAGCAGCCCGTGGGGACAGGGGGCTCATGGCTACACCTTC. Its protein is CASSPWGQGAHGYTF.

The V call is TRBV27, the J call TRBJ2-1; the match to TRBD1 covers 8 bases. The CDR3 loop spans 14 amino acids. The germline gives CDR1 MNHEY, CDR2 SMNVEV (reference sequence). V was pared by 8 bases and J by 4 bases, with 7 bases of the junction left unmatched. DNA of the CDR3: TGTGCCAGCTGCCCAGGGGGCTTATACAATGAGCAGTTCTTC. The encoded protein is CASCPGGLYNEQFF.

This chain joins TRBV19 and TRBJ2-2; 7 positions agree with TRBD2. CDR3 length: 15 amino acids. V lost 6 bases, J lost 5 bases, and 9 bases stayed unmatched. CDR1 and CDR2 from the germline V gene are LNHDA and SQIVND (reference sequence). The CDR3 DNA is TGTGCCAGTAGGGGAGGGGAAACGGGAACCGGGGAGCTGTTTTTT. Translating gives CASRGGETGTGELFF.

This chain connects TRBV30 to TRBJ1-1; D unclear. The V gene's germline CDR1 is GTSNPN and CDR2 SVGIG (reference sequence). The germline V and J ends were trimmed by 0 bases and 10 bases, with 12 bases remaining between them. The CDR3 has 12 amino acids. The chain's CDR3 is CAWSVPGMRAFF. CDR3 bases: TGTGCCTGGAGTGTACCCGGGATGCGAGCTTTCTTT.

V is TRBV28 and J is TRBJ1-2; D is perhaps TRBD1 (5 bases). The germline V gene has CDR1 MDHEN and CDR2 SYDVKM. CDR3 size: 13 residues. V shed 5 bases and J shed 7 bases, with 14 bases lying between them. The CDR3 coding sequence is TGTGCCAGCAGTGGGGCGCACTCGGGTGGCTACACCTTC. Its protein is CASSGAHSGGYTF.

The genes are TRBV4-2 and TRBJ2-3, with 10 positions matching TRBD2. The germline CDR1 and CDR2 sequences are LGHNA and YNFKEQ. V lost 5 bases, J lost 1 base, and 3 bases stayed unmatched. The CDR3 runs 15 residues. The CDR3 sequence is CASSETSGRTDTQYF. In DNA form, the CDR3 reads TGTGCCAGCAGCGAGACTAGCGGGCGCACAGATACGCAGTATTTT.

This chain links TRBV29-1 with TRBJ2-3; a possible D gene is TRBD2 (5 bases). Germline values: CDR1 SQVTM, CDR2 ANQGSEA. The CDR3 totals 13 residues. Trimming pared 1 base from V and 9 bases from J, leaving 14 bases between. The CDR3: CSVEVLGRGTQYF. Here the CDR3 DNA reads TGCAGCGTTGAAGTTTTAGGGAGAGGCACGCAGTATTTT.

This clone was recorded a few times. The V and J genes are TRBV5-1 and TRBJ2-1, with 13 bases fitting TRBD2. The V and J ends lost 4 bases and 8 bases, in that order; junction bases with no gene match: 12. Germline-derived CDR1 and CDR2 are SGHRS and YFSETQ. CDR3 size: 17 residues. CDR3 loop: CASSGIGLAGVIDEQFF. CDR3 coding DNA: TGCGCCAGCAGCGGCATCGGACTAGCGGGAGTGATAGATGAGCAGTTCTTC.

V usage is TRBV20-1 and J usage is TRBJ2-2; 7 bases line up with TRBD1. The germline V gene has CDR1 DFQATT and CDR2 SNEGSKA (reference sequence). V was pared by 3 bases and J by 5 bases, with 3 bases of the junction left unmatched. The CDR3 spans 13 residues. The chain's CDR3 is CSASQGVTGELFF. The DNA of the CDR3 is TGCAGTGCTAGTCAGGGGGTTACCGGGGAGCTGTTTTTT.

The chain employs TRBV2 and TRBJ2-7; TRBD2 agrees at 14 bases. After removal of 6 bases from V and 4 bases from J, the junction contained 11 bases not matched to a gene. The germline V gene encodes CDR1 SNHLY and CDR2 FYNNEI. The CDR3 covers 17 residues. CDR3 sequence: CASRRLAGGRSGYEQYF. The CDR3 bases are TGTGCCAGCAGGAGACTAGCGGGAGGGAGGTCCGGGTACGAGCAGTACTTC. The entire variable domain, with the rest obtained from reference TRBV2 and TRBJ2-7, is as follows: EPEVTQTPSHQVTQMGQEVILRCVPISNHLYFYWYRQILGQKVEFLVSFYNNEISEKSEIFDDQFSVERPDGSNFTLKIRSTKLEDSAMYFCASRRLAGGRSGYEQYFGPGTRLTVT.

This sequence joins TRBV27 and TRBJ2-3; the D is unclear. The germline CDR1 and CDR2 sequences are MNHEY and SMNVEV (reference sequence). The CDR3 is 13 amino acids. Trimming shortened V by 5 bases and J by 2 bases, and 8 bases separated the two germline ends. CDR3 in DNA: TGTGCCAGCAGTCGGCGGTTCACAGATACGCAGTATTTT. Protein: CASSRRFTDTQYF.

The chain links TRBV30 to TRBJ2-3, with D tentatively TRBD2 (5 bases). The germline gives CDR1 GTSNPN, CDR2 SVGIG (reference sequence). The V and J ends lost 7 bases and 8 bases respectively, with 22 bases between them. The CDR3 runs to 14 residues. The chain's CDR3 is CASTPRGSESTQYF. CDR3 DNA sequence: TGTGCCTCCACCCCCCGCGGGTCCGAAAGTACGCAGTATTTT.

This clone occurred once. CDR3 DNA sequence: TGTGCCAGCAGCTTAAATGGGGTCGACGAGCAGTACTTC. Its protein is CASSLNGVDEQYF. The chain carries TRBV7-3 and TRBJ2-7; D gene ambiguous. CDR1 and CDR2 from the germline V gene are SGHTA and FQGTGA. The CDR3 covers 13 residues. Trimming cost V 1 base and J 5 bases, with 9 bases left between them. Full variable domain (rest looked up from reference TRBV7-3 and TRBJ2-7): GAGVSQTPSNKVTEKGKYVELRCDPISGHTALYWYRQSLGQGPEFLIYFQGTGAADDSGLPNDRFFAVRPEGSVSTLKIQRTERGDSAVYLCASSLNGVDEQYFGPGTRLTVT.

The V and J genes are TRBV5-6 and TRBJ2-3; a possible D gene is TRBD1 (5 bases). The CDR3 has 16 amino acids. CDR1 SGHDT and CDR2 YYEEEE come from the germline V gene. V was pared by 1 base and J by 2 bases, with 14 bases between. CDR3 nucleotide sequence: TGTGCCAGCAGCTTGTGGGCCCTAGGGGACACAGATACGCAGTATTTT. This sequence encodes CASSLWALGDTDTQYF.